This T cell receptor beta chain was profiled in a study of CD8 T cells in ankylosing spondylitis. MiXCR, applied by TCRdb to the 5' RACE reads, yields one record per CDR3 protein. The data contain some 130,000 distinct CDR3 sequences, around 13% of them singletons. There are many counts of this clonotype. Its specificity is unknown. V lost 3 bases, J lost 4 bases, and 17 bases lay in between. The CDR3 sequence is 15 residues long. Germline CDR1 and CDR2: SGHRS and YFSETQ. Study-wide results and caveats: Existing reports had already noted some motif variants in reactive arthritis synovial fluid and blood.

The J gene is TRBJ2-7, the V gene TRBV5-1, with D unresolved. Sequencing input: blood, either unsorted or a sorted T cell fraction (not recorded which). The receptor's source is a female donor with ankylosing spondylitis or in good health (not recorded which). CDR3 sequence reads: CASSSVERRSYEQYF. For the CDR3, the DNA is TGCGCCAGCAGCTCGGTTGAACGCAGGTCGTACGAGCAGTACTTC.